Described below is a single T cell receptor (beta chain) sequence and its context. The antigen remains unidentified. The data are from a study of shared clonotypes between healthy human individuals. Assay runs were performed at deep level. Sequencing used immunoSEQ multiplex PCR; TCRdb keeps in-frame clones, though not all of them. The sample holds 850,000 to 1,200,000 clones, around 76% seen once. Study-wide results and caveats: Roughly 5% of naive CD4 clonotypes were shared across a few donors.

The germline V gene has CDR1 WSHSY and CDR2 SAAADI. J lost 0 bases, V lost 6 bases, and 0 bases had no gene match. The CDR3 length is 14 residues. The specimen was memory CD4+ T cells sorted from blood. The subset here: CD45RA-negative fraction. The chain links TRBV10-2 to TRBJ2-2; TRBD1 aligns across 8 bases. The sequence was collected from a man between 18 and 29 years old in good health. CDR3 in amino acids: CASRDRANTGELFF. CDR3 DNA: TGCGCCAGCAGGGACAGGGCGAACACCGGGGAGCTGTTTTTT.